This T cell receptor (beta chain) was sequenced during a study of blood T cell repertoires in COVID-19. Overall study: Italy, Spain and the United States were the sources of the convalescent and acute COVID-19 samples.

Germline V gene lookup returns CDR1 MDHEN and CDR2 SYDVKM. The CDR3 runs to 12 residues. Trimming stripped 7 bases from V and 10 bases from J, with 14 bases between. Original methodology: Reference gene primer amplification gave nucleated cell count estimates. Generated by immunoSEQ multiplex PCR, the TCRdb table keeps only in-frame clones and is missing some. Clone size and V and J calls were adopted from that table, with D and trimming inferred from the DNA. The table has fewer than 200,000 clones, roughly 93% seen once. This clone was detected once. The receptor's source is a man younger than 35 with COVID-19, enrolled during active disease. The genes are TRBV28 and TRBJ1-3; D possibly corresponds to TRBD1 (5 bases). What was sequenced was peripheral blood. DNA of the CDR3: TGTGCCAGCACCAGGGCCTCTCGGACCATATATTTT. It specifies CASTRASRTIYF.